These 17 T cell receptor beta chains were all obtained from the same sample, sequenced in a study of blood T cell repertoires in COVID-19. TCRdb's copy holds only in-frame clones and misses some; the assay was immunoSEQ multiplex PCR. The sample records over 300,000 clones, around 91% being singletons. What was sequenced was peripheral blood. The receptors shown here come from a man between 18 and 29 years old with active or convalescent COVID-19.

The gene calls are TRBV12-3 or TRBV12-4 and TRBJ1-1; D gene uncertain. The V gene lost 5 bases and the J gene lost 3 bases, with 10 bases spanning the gap. This CDR3 comprises 13 residues. CDR3 bases: TGTGCCAGCAGTGCCAGTGACTACACTGAAGCTTTCTTT. Translating it yields CASSASDYTEAFF.

The rearrangement joins TRBV4-3 to TRBJ2-7, with 10 nucleotides matching TRBD2. After removal of 0 bases from V and 9 bases from J, the junction contained 11 bases not matched to a gene. Germline V CDR1 and CDR2: LGHNA, YSLEER. CDR3 size: 16 residues. The CDR3 spells CASSQEFSSSGRRQYF. The CDR3 nucleotides read TGCGCCAGCAGCCAAGAGTTTTCGAGTAGCGGGAGGAGGCAGTACTTC.

This CDR3 reads CASSAGFLETQYF. The CDR3, as DNA: TGTGCCAGCAGTGCGGGGTTCCTAGAGACCCAGTACTTC. The chain combines TRBV25-1 with TRBJ2-5, with a weak D call TRBD2 (5 bases). This CDR3 is built from 13 residues. Trimming took 4 bases from V and 4 from J, leaving 10 bases between them. The germline V gene has CDR1 MGHDK and CDR2 SYGVNS.

V and J are TRBV19 and TRBJ2-1; 9 bases match TRBD2. CDR3 length: 16 amino acids. Germline loops: CDR1 LNHDA, CDR2 SQIVND (reference sequence). J was trimmed by 6 bases and V by 3 bases; bases with no gene match: 9. The CDR3 DNA follows: TGTGCCAGTAGTATTTTCGCGGGAGGGTCCGGCAATGAGCAGTTCTTC. Amino acid sequence: CASSIFAGGSGNEQFF.

The J gene is TRBJ1-2, the V gene TRBV5-6; tentative D call: TRBD1 (6 bases). Trimming left V 0 bases short and J 8 bases short, with 11 bases between. CDR3 length equals 13 residues. Per the germline V gene, CDR1 is SGHDT and CDR2 is YYEEEE. The CDR3 coding sequence is TGTGCCAGCAGCTTGGTGACGGGGGGCGGCTACACCTTC. Amino acids: CASSLVTGGGYTF.

The chain is built from TRBV19 and TRBJ1-2; 9 bases map to TRBD1. V lost 6 bases, J lost 3 bases, and 17 bases stayed unmatched. The CDR3 runs 18 residues. Germline CDR1 is LNHDA and CDR2 is SQIVND (reference sequence). The CDR3 protein is CASRTGTGSGSIDYGYTF. The CDR3 DNA follows: TGTGCCAGTAGAACCGGGACAGGGTCAGGGTCCATTGACTATGGCTACACCTTC.

The chain combines TRBV4-3 with TRBJ2-7; 11 bases match TRBD1. V lost 3 bases to trimming and J lost 3 bases; unmatched junction nucleotides: 4. Germline V lookup: CDR1 LGHNA, CDR2 YSLEER. The CDR3 sequence is 15 residues long. The CDR3 protein is CASSQDRGLIYEQYF. CDR3 bases: TGCGCCAGCAGCCAGGACAGGGGGCTAATCTACGAGCAGTACTTC.

This chain uses TRBV9 with TRBJ2-7; 7 bases are shared with TRBD2. J was trimmed by 0 bases and V by 0 bases; bases with no gene match: 3. There are 15 residues in the CDR3. Germline values: CDR1 SGDLS, CDR2 YYNGEE. The CDR3 spells CASSVGGGNSYEQYF. The DNA of the CDR3 is TGTGCCAGCAGCGTAGGGGGGGGAAACTCCTACGAGCAGTACTTC.

The chain is built from TRBV19 and TRBJ2-1, with D maybe TRBD2 (6 bases). This CDR3 has 15 residues. V was cut by 5 bases and J by 0 bases, with 11 bases left in between. CDR1 LNHDA and CDR2 SQIVND come from the germline V gene (reference sequence). The DNA for the CDR3 is TGTGCCAGTAGTGGGGGGTCGAGCTCCTACAATGAGCAGTTCTTC. Its protein product is CASSGGSSSYNEQFF.

This chain connects TRBV7-2 to TRBJ2-1; tentative D call: TRBD1 (5 bases). CDR1 SGHTA and CDR2 FQGNSA come from the germline V gene. The CDR3 runs 13 residues. The V end lost 0 bases, the J end lost 10 bases, and 10 bases lay between the germline ends. CDR3 protein: CASSLALGVEQFF. CDR3 in DNA: TGTGCCAGCAGCTTAGCGCTAGGGGTCGAGCAGTTCTTC.

V and J are TRBV15 and TRBJ1-2; 7 bases align to TRBD1. Germline V gene data show CDR1 as LNHNV and CDR2 as YYDKDF (reference sequence). This CDR3 comprises 13 residues. With V trimmed by 3 bases and J by 7 bases, 5 bases remained unmatched. CDR3 region: CATSSDRARGYTF. The CDR3 DNA reads as TGTGCCACCAGCAGCGACAGGGCTCGTGGCTACACCTTC. Using reference TRBV15 and TRBJ1-2 for the parts outside the CDR3, the full variable domain is DAMVIQNPRYQVTQFGKPVTLSCSQTLNHNVMYWYQQKSSQAPKLLFHYYDKDFNNEADTPDNFQSRRPNTSFCFLDIRSPGLGDTAMYLCATSSDRARGYTFGSGTRLTVV.

The count of this clone is one. This rearrangement joins TRBV27 to TRBJ1-6, with a possible D match to TRBD1 (5 bases). Germline CDR1 MNHEY, CDR2 SMNVEV (reference sequence). V lost 3 bases, J lost 7 bases, and 7 bases lay in between. CDR3 length: 13 amino acids. CDR3 sequence (DNA): TGTGCCAGCAGTTTCGGGGGGAATTCACCCCTCCACTTT. Its protein is CASSFGGNSPLHF.

The genes are TRBV29-1 and TRBJ2-5; 13 nucleotides align to TRBD2. Germline CDR1 and CDR2: SQVTM and ANQGSEA. The trim removed 8 bases at V and 3 bases at J, leaving 3 bases unmatched. This CDR3 contains 13 residues. The CDR3 nucleotides are TGCAGCCAGGGGACTAGCGGGGAAGAGACCCAGTACTTC. Translation: CSQGTSGEETQYF.

The chain recombines TRBV7-3 with TRBJ2-1; 8 bases line up with TRBD1. V lost 8 bases, J lost 0 bases, and 6 bases stayed unmatched. The germline gives CDR1 SGHTA, CDR2 FQGTGA. The CDR3 extends over 15 amino acids. The DNA of the CDR3 is TGTGCCAGCTCACAGGGGGGTCCCTCCTACAATGAGCAGTTCTTC. This encodes CASSQGGPSYNEQFF.

V gene TRBV11-2 combines with J gene TRBJ2-1; TRBD2 matches at 8 bases. The J segment lost 11 bases and the V segment lost 5 bases, leaving 17 bases of the junction unmatched. CDR1 and CDR2 (germline): SGHAT, FQNNGV. CDR3 length: 16 residues. The CDR3 here is CASSPFRGGAERKQFF. In nucleotides, the CDR3 is TGTGCCAGCAGCCCCTTCCGGGGGGGGGCCGAGCGGAAGCAGTTCTTC.

The V gene is TRBV28, the J gene TRBJ1-2; D is perhaps TRBD1 (5 bases). This CDR3 is 13 amino acids long. The V gene's germline CDR1 is MDHEN and CDR2 SYDVKM. Trimming removed 5 bases from V and 5 bases from J, with 12 bases in between. The CDR3 DNA is TGTGCCAGCAGTCAGGGAATTGGTTATGGCTACACCTTC. Its translation: CASSQGIGYGYTF.

V and J are TRBV11-2 and TRBJ1-1; tentatively, D is TRBD1 (6 bases). Trimming took off 4 bases at V and 3 bases at J, with 15 bases between the two ends. Germline CDR1 SGHAT, CDR2 FQNNGV. The CDR3 is made up of 15 amino acids. The CDR3 spells CASSSPGGAHTEAFF. The CDR3 bases are TGTGCCAGCAGCTCCCCCGGGGGGGCTCACACTGAAGCTTTCTTT.